A selection of T cell receptor beta chains follows, all from one sample in a study of T cell changes during pregnancy in multiple sclerosis. The table came from immunoSEQ multiplex PCR; TCRdb's copy has only in-frame clones and leaves some out. Altogether 100,000 or so clones are present, about 91% being singletons, with the ten largest covering roughly 3%. This specimen was peripheral blood, taken in the second trimester of pregnancy. Source of these receptors: a female donor with multiple sclerosis, enrolled in a pregnancy study. The CDR3 runs from the conserved cysteine through the conserved F or W. D genes are given only for firm matches. A row's size may be missing; if present it is once, few, many or a size class.

D gene: NA
clone size: NA
J gene: TRBJ2-2
V gene: TRBV9
CDR3 protein: CASSVFSADGELFF
CDR3 DNA: TGTGCCAGCAGCGTATTTTCAGCGGACGGGGAGCTGTTTTTT

D gene: TRBD1
clone size: NA
J gene: TRBJ2-3
V gene: TRBV4-2
CDR3 protein: CASSQEDRGSSHTQYF
CDR3 DNA: TGTGCCAGCAGCCAAGAGGACAGGGGTTCATCACATACGCAGTATTTT

D gene: NA
clone size: NA
J gene: TRBJ2-3
V gene: TRBV2
CDR3 protein: CASSEFRVTDTQYF
CDR3 DNA: TGTGCCAGCAGTGAATTTCGGGTTACAGATACGCAGTATTTT

D gene: TRBD2
clone size: once
J gene: TRBJ2-2
V gene: TRBV6-1
CDR3 protein: CASSVRLAGATGELFF
CDR3 DNA: TGTGCCAGCAGTGTACGACTAGCGGGAGCCACCGGGGAGCTGTTTTTT

D gene: NA
clone size: NA
J gene: TRBJ1-2
V gene: TRBV6-6
CDR3 protein: CASSYSASPGFGYTF
CDR3 DNA: TGTGCCAGCAGTTACTCAGCAAGCCCAGGCTTTGGCTACACCTTC

D gene: TRBD2
clone size: NA
J gene: TRBJ2-1
V gene: TRBV5-1
CDR3 protein: CASSFLPTSGRSSYNEQFF
CDR3 DNA: TGCGCCAGCAGCTTCCTTCCGACTAGCGGGAGGAGCTCCTACAATGAGCAGTTCTTC

D gene: NA
clone size: NA
J gene: TRBJ2-1
V gene: TRBV7-6
CDR3 protein: CASSLNRDNEQFF
CDR3 DNA: TGTGCCAGCAGCCTTAACCGGGACAATGAGCAGTTCTTC

D gene: NA
clone size: NA
J gene: TRBJ2-1
V gene: TRBV6-5
CDR3 protein: CASSYSYPFF
CDR3 DNA: TGTGCCAGCAGTTACTCCTACCCGTTCTTC

D gene: NA
clone size: NA
J gene: TRBJ1-4
V gene: TRBV7-2
CDR3 protein: CASSLGGKLFF
CDR3 DNA: TGTGCCAGCAGCTTAGGCGGAAAACTGTTTTTT

D gene: NA
clone size: NA
J gene: TRBJ2-3
V gene: TRBV9
CDR3 protein: CASSPYSSSGTSVGDTQYF
CDR3 DNA: TGTGCCAGCAGCCCCTATTCCAGTTCGGGGACTTCGGTTGGAGATACGCAGTATTTT

D gene: NA
clone size: NA
J gene: TRBJ1-1
V gene: TRBV19
CDR3 protein: CASSITTSNTEAFF
CDR3 DNA: TGTGCCAGTAGTATAACCACTTCGAACACTGAAGCTTTCTTT

D gene: NA
clone size: once
J gene: TRBJ2-1
V gene: TRBV28
CDR3 protein: CASSLGPAETYNEQFF
CDR3 DNA: TGTGCCAGCAGTTTAGGTCCGGCGGAGACCTACAATGAGCAGTTCTTC

D gene: TRBD2
clone size: few
J gene: TRBJ2-3
V gene: TRBV4-2
CDR3 protein: CASSQEPSGSTDTQYF
CDR3 DNA: TGTGCCAGCAGCCAAGAACCTAGCGGAAGCACAGATACGCAGTATTTT